The 20 T cell receptor beta chains presented below share a single source sample, sequenced in a study of cytomegalovirus exposure and HLA in healthy donors. PCR used 60 Vbeta primers and 13 Jbeta primers. Only in-frame clones appear in the TCRdb table, and some are missing; sequencing was by immunoSEQ multiplex PCR. The sample has about 160,000 clones; roughly 80% are singletons. Sequenced material: PBMCs. The receptor source for this set is a woman aged 45-59 years in good health and CMV-seronegative.

This clone was seen once. The J gene is TRBJ1-2, the V gene TRBV7-9; unclear D gene. There are 16 residues in the CDR3. V shed 4 bases and J shed 2 bases, with 17 bases lying between them. The V gene's germline CDR1 is SEHNR and CDR2 FQNEAQ (reference sequence). CDR3 sequence (DNA): TGTGCCAGCAGCTGGAGCCTTACCCCCCTCAACTATGGCTACACCTTC. Translated: CASSWSLTPLNYGYTF.

The V and J genes are TRBV27 and TRBJ2-6, with D maybe TRBD1 (6 bases). The germline V gene has CDR1 MNHEY and CDR2 SMNVEV (reference sequence). V lost 11 bases and J lost 4, with 12 bases in between. The CDR3 loop spans 13 amino acids. CDR3 residues: CACGQPGANVLTF. The DNA of the CDR3 is TGTGCCTGCGGACAGCCCGGGGCCAACGTCCTGACTTTC.

The gene calls are TRBV7-2 and TRBJ2-1; 8 nucleotides match TRBD1. The junction had 8 bases not matched to a gene; V was cut back by 0 bases and J by 10 bases. The CDR3 loop spans 15 amino acids. Germline V gives CDR1 SGHTA, CDR2 FQGNSA. This chain's CDR3 is CASSLARGRGQEQFF. CDR3 in DNA: TGTGCCAGCAGCTTAGCAAGGGGCAGGGGGCAAGAGCAGTTCTTC.

The gene calls are TRBV21-1 and TRBJ2-2; the table gives TRBD2 as D, unverified against the DNA. TRBV21-1 is a listed pseudogene. The CDR3 spans 12 residues. The DNA for the CDR3 is TGTGCCAGCAGCAAACCCCCGTGGGAGCTGTTTTTT. This translates into CASSKPPWELFF.

The V gene is TRBV6-4, the J gene TRBJ1-1; D is ambiguous. This CDR3 spans 13 amino acids. Trimming took off 6 bases at V and 0 bases at J, with 8 bases between the two ends. The germline V gene has CDR1 MRHNA and CDR2 SNTAGT. CDR3 amino acids: CASRAEMNTEAFF. The CDR3 DNA reads as TGTGCCAGCAGGGCCGAAATGAACACTGAAGCTTTCTTT.

J is TRBJ2-2 and V is TRBV10-1, with 7 bases fitting TRBD1. The germline CDR1 and CDR2 sequences are WNHNN and SYGVQD (reference sequence). The length of the CDR3 is 15 residues. The junction had 4 bases not matched to a gene; V was cut back by 5 bases and J by 1 base. CDR3 region: CASSPRQGNTGELFF. In DNA, the CDR3 is TGCGCCAGCAGTCCCCGACAGGGGAACACCGGGGAGCTGTTTTTT.

The chain employs TRBV14 and TRBJ2-4; 7 nucleotides line up with TRBD2. The CDR3 has 15 amino acids. Germline CDR1 reads SGHDN; CDR2 reads FVKESK. Germline trimming cut 2 bases from V and 9 bases from J; bases unmatched to any gene: 10. Written as DNA, the CDR3 is TGTGCCAGCAGCCAAAAGCCTGGAGGGGAGGGCATTCAGTACTTC. Translating it yields CASSQKPGGEGIQYF.

V gene TRBV6-6 combines with J gene TRBJ2-3, with 11 bases identical to TRBD2. Germline V gives CDR1 MNHNY, CDR2 SVGAGI (reference sequence). CDR3 size: 15 residues. J gave up 3 bases and V 8 bases, and 7 bases lay outside the gene matches. CDR3 sequence: CASWPASGRTDTQYF. DNA for the CDR3: TGTGCCAGCTGGCCGGCTAGCGGGAGGACAGATACGCAGTATTTT.

This chain connects TRBV5-4 to TRBJ2-3; the match to TRBD2 covers 7 bases. With V trimmed by 6 bases and J by 2 bases, 6 bases remained unmatched. Germline V lookup: CDR1 SGHNT, CDR2 YYREEE (reference sequence). This CDR3 spans 14 amino acids. The CDR3 is CASKERGTTDTQYF. As DNA, the CDR3 is TGTGCCAGCAAGGAGCGGGGAACCACAGATACGCAGTATTTT. Together with reference TRBV5-4 and TRBJ2-3, the CDR3 gives the full variable domain: ETGVTQSPTHLIKTRGQQVTLRCSSQSGHNTVSWYQQALGQGPQFIFQYYREEENGRGNFPPRFSGLQFPNYSSELNVNALELDDSALYLCASKERGTTDTQYFGPGTRLTVL.

The chain joins TRBV5-1 to TRBJ2-7, with 9 bases aligning to TRBD1. The V segment lost 2 bases and the J segment 4 bases; nucleotides outside the gene matches: 7. Germline V gene lookup returns CDR1 SGHRS and CDR2 YFSETQ. The CDR3 length is 15 residues. As DNA, the CDR3 is TGCGCCAGCAGCTTCACGACAGGGGGGGGATACGAGCAGTACTTC. This translates into CASSFTTGGGYEQYF.

The V and J genes are TRBV7-8 and TRBJ1-2; 8 nucleotides match TRBD1. The CDR3 spans 13 residues. The ends lost 3 bases at V and 4 bases at J; junction bases unmatched: 1. Germline V gene data show CDR1 as SGHVS and CDR2 as FQNEAQ. CDR3 sequence: CASSLGQVYGYTF. CDR3 DNA sequence: TGTGCCAGCAGCTTGGGACAGGTCTATGGCTACACCTTC.

The chain joins TRBV5-1 to TRBJ2-3; 7 bases align to TRBD1. V lost 0 bases to trimming and J lost 1 base; unmatched junction nucleotides: 8. Looked up from germline, CDR1 is SGHRS and CDR2 is YFSETQ. This CDR3 comprises 17 residues. The CDR3 here is CASSLGPRQGGTDTQYF. In DNA, the CDR3 is TGCGCCAGCAGCTTGGGCCCCCGACAGGGTGGCACAGATACGCAGTATTTT.

A single count supports this clone. Other DNA sequences in the sample encode the same CDR3. CDR3 protein: CASSLDRADQPQHF. The CDR3 nucleotides read TGTGCCAGCAGCTTAGACAGGGCTGATCAGCCCCAGCATTTT. The rearrangement joins TRBV7-9 to TRBJ1-5; perhaps TRBD1 as D (6 bases). The CDR3 contains 14 residues. Trimming took off 1 base at V and 5 bases at J, with 9 bases between the two ends. Germline assignment: CDR1 SEHNR and CDR2 FQNEAQ (reference sequence).

The chain uses TRBV28 and TRBJ2-6, with TRBD1 matching 10 bases. CDR3 length: 22 amino acids. The V gene's germline CDR1 is MDHEN and CDR2 SYDVKM. With 7 bases clipped from V and 0 bases from J, the junction kept 21 bases outside the gene matches. The CDR3 is CASTTVGQGVGAAYSGANVLTF. CDR3 nucleotide sequence: TGTGCCAGCACCACTGTTGGACAGGGGGTCGGGGCCGCATACTCTGGGGCCAACGTCCTGACTTTC.

The chain links TRBV19 to TRBJ1-2, with D possibly TRBD1 on 5 matching bases. V was shortened by 2 bases and J by 7 bases, with 14 bases between the two germline ends. Germline CDR1 LNHDA, CDR2 SQIVND (reference sequence). CDR3 size: 14 residues. CDR3 region: CASSIRWTRSGYTF. Here the CDR3 DNA reads TGTGCCAGTAGTATAAGATGGACAAGGTCTGGCTACACCTTC. Filled out from reference TRBV19 and TRBJ1-2, the complete variable domain reads DGGITQSPKYLFRKEGQNVTLSCEQNLNHDAMYWYRQDPGQGLRLIYYSQIVNDFQKGDIAEGYSVSREKKESFPLTVTSAQKNPTAFYLCASSIRWTRSGYTFGSGTRLTVV.

The chain is built from TRBV18 and TRBJ1-6; 9 nucleotides agree with TRBD1. The CDR3 has 16 amino acids. Looked up from germline, CDR1 is KGHSH and CDR2 is LQKENI. V dropped 3 bases and J dropped 10; count of bases not matched to a gene: 10. CDR3 amino acids: CASSPHPGQGGSPLHF. In DNA, the CDR3 is TGTGCCAGCTCACCGCACCCGGGACAGGGAGGGTCACCCCTCCACTTT.

This chain joins TRBV7-2 and TRBJ2-3; 7 bases map to TRBD2. CDR1 and CDR2 from the germline V gene are SGHTA and FQGNSA. CDR3 size: 15 residues. The trim removed 6 bases at V and 0 bases at J, leaving 6 bases unmatched. The chain's CDR3 is CASRRLAVSTDTQYF. For the CDR3, the DNA is TGTGCCAGCAGACGGCTAGCGGTTAGCACAGATACGCAGTATTTT.

The CDR3 DNA is TGTGCCATCAGTGAGATTGGGACAGGGGGTAGAAAGACCCAGTACTTC. Protein: CAISEIGTGGRKTQYF. This chain links TRBV10-3 with TRBJ2-5; TRBD1 matches at 11 bases. Unmatched junction bases numbered 8, after V lost 2 bases and J lost 6 bases. There are 16 residues in the CDR3. Germline V gives CDR1 ENHRY, CDR2 SYGVKD.

The chain couples TRBV27 to TRBJ1-1; possibly TRBD1 for D (6 bases). CDR1 is MNHEY and CDR2 is SMNVEV in the germline V gene (reference sequence). This CDR3 is 18 amino acids long. The V end was cut by 0 bases, the J end by 4 bases, with 21 bases between. The DNA of the CDR3 is TGTGCCAGCAGTTTATCAAAAAGTTCTACGAGGGGGATCACTGAAGCTTTCTTT. Amino acid sequence: CASSLSKSSTRGITEAFF.

The rearrangement joins TRBV19 to TRBJ1-3; TRBD1 matches 7 bases. The CDR3 is made up of 17 amino acids. Per germline, CDR1 LNHDA and CDR2 SQIVND (reference sequence). After removal of 9 bases from V and 0 bases from J, the junction contained 14 bases not matched to a gene. The CDR3 sequence is CASIGTARDRSGNTIYF. The CDR3 bases are TGTGCCAGCATCGGGACAGCACGGGATCGCTCTGGAAACACCATATATTTT.